This TCR beta chain was profiled in a study of blood T cell repertoires in COVID-19. Background on the study: The United States, Italy and Spain were the sources of the acute and convalescent COVID-19 samples. T cells, B-cell-depleted T cells, or PBMCs supplied cDNA or gDNA.

As processed by the authors: Estimates of nucleated cell counts were drawn from the amplification of reference gene primers. Assay used: immunoSEQ multiplex PCR; TCRdb lists only in-frame clones, some missing. V and J calls plus clone size are reproduced from that table; the DNA served to infer D and trimming. The data show around 320,000 clones, approximately 90% seen once. Source material: peripheral blood. This sequence originates from a young man with active or convalescent COVID-19.

CDR3 nucleotides: TGTGCCAGCAGCTTGCGGCTGTGGCAGGGGACTGAAGCTTTCTTT. Encoded protein: CASSLRLWQGTEAFF. The gene calls are TRBV5-6 and TRBJ1-1; D may be TRBD1 (6 bases). Trimming stripped 1 base from V and 5 bases from J, with 15 bases between. CDR3 length: 15 amino acids. Germline CDR1 is SGHDT and CDR2 is YYEEEE.